Included here is one TCR beta chain sequence, with context. This entry belongs to a study of blood T cell repertoires in COVID-19. Study as a whole: Samples came from the United States, Italy and Spain, spanning acute and convalescent COVID-19. T cells, B-cell-depleted T cells, or PBMCs provided the cDNA or gDNA that served as material.

Sequencing used immunoSEQ multiplex PCR; TCRdb keeps in-frame clones, though not all of them. The sample lists 200,000 to 250,000 clones, around 90% occurring once. This CDR3 comprises 17 residues. Germline-derived CDR1 and CDR2 are KGHSH and LQKENI. The V end was cut by 10 bases, the J end by 1 base, with 23 bases between. Living in roughly 25 US areas, the participants were between 18 and 89 years of age. Before they entered the study, exposed participants had met a COVID-19 case within 2 weeks. The chain employs TRBV18 and TRBJ2-1; TRBD2 might be the D (5 bases). The receptor was isolated from a woman in her twenties or thirties who had been exposed to COVID-19. Sequencing was carried out using PBMCs or T cells enriched from blood (not recorded which). The CDR3 bases are TGTGCCAACTCCTACCCGGTGACTATGGTTTCCTACAATGAGCAGTTCTTC. Protein product: CANSYPVTMVSYNEQFF.